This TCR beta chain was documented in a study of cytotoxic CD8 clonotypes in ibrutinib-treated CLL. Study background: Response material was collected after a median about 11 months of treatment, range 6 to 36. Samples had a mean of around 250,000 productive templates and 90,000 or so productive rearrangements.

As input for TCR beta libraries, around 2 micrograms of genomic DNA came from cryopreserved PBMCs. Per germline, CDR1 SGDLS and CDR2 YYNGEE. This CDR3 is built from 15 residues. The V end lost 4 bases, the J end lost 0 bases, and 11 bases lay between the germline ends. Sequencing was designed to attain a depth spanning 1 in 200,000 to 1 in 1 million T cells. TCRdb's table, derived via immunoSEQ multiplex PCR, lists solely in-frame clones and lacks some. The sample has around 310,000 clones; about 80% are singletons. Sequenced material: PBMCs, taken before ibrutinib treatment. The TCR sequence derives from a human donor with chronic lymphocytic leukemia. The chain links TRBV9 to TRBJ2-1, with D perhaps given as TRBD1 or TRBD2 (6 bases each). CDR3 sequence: CASSRRGDSYNEQFF. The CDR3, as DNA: TGTGCCAGCAGCCGTAGGGGGGACTCCTACAATGAGCAGTTCTTC. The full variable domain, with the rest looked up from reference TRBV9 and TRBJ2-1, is DSGVTQTPKHLITATGQRVTLRCSPRSGDLSVYWYQQSLDQGLQFLIQYYNGEERAKGNILERFSAQQFPDLHSELNLSSLELGDSALYFCASSRRGDSYNEQFFGPGTRLTVL.